The 24 T cell receptor beta chains below were found in one sample sequenced in a study of Graves' ophthalmopathy and Graves' hyperthyroidism (dated by TCRdb to between 2018 and 2020). Sequencing instrument: Illumina HiSeq 2000. For repertoire sequencing, the TCR beta CDR3 regions were amplified from RNA transcripts. The first round of RT-PCR was done with HTBI primers and the Qiagen OneStep RT-PCR kit, and was followed by a second round of multiplex PCR, then size selection and purification. Using fastp trimming at Q25 and MiXCR clonotype assembly, TCRdb reanalyzed the public sequencing data and kept in-frame beta chains. Entries are consolidated by CDR3 protein sequence, retaining the most common genes and DNA. The sample table lists 350,000 or so distinct CDR3 sequences, about 17% of them with a count of one. 10% to 15% of the sample is in the top ten clones. Sequencing was carried out using peripheral blood. All receptors derive from an adult man with Graves' ophthalmopathy.

The rearrangement links TRBV12-3 or TRBV12-4 to TRBJ1-1; no firm D call. This CDR3 has 15 residues. V lost 3 bases and J lost 0, with 11 bases in between. The CDR3 bases are TGTGCCAGCAGTTTTGCAGGAGGTATGAACACTGAAGCTTTCTTT. Translated: CASSFAGGMNTEAFF.

This clonotype was found many times. V and J are TRBV3-1 and TRBJ1-2; tentatively, D is TRBD1 (5 bases). The CDR3 covers 14 residues. V lost 4 bases and J lost 7, with 16 bases in between. CDR1 is LGHDT, CDR2 YNNKEL, per germline (reference sequence). CDR3: CASSRGRQGLGYTF. DNA of the CDR3: TGTGCCAGCAGCCGGGGCCGCCAAGGCCTTGGCTACACCTTC.

In this sample, this clonotype turned up many times. CDR3: CASSVRGYGTEAFF. CDR3 DNA sequence: TGTGCCAGCTCCGTCCGAGGGTACGGCACTGAAGCTTTCTTT. The chain joins TRBV6-1 to TRBJ1-1, with D unclear. Germline loops: CDR1 MNHNS, CDR2 SASEGT. Deletions cut 8 bases from V and 4 bases from J, with 17 bases between. The CDR3 loop spans 14 amino acids.

This clonotype was seen many times. This chain links TRBV5-1 with TRBJ2-2; tentative D call: TRBD1 (6 bases). There are 16 residues in the CDR3. V was trimmed by 1 base and J by 0 bases, leaving 10 bases between them. Germline V gene data show CDR1 as SGHRS and CDR2 as YFSETQ. The CDR3 DNA is TGCGCCAGCAGCTTGACAGGGTGGACGAACACCGGGGAGCTGTTTTTT. Translation: CASSLTGWTNTGELFF. Drawing the rest from reference TRBV5-1 and TRBJ2-2, the complete variable domain is KAGVTQTPRYLIKTRGQQVTLSCSPISGHRSVSWYQQTPGQGLQFLFEYFSETQRNKGNFPGRFSGRQFSNSRSEMNVSTLELGDSALYLCASSLTGWTNTGELFFGEGSRLTVL.

This clonotype was counted once. The chain joins TRBV6-1 to TRBJ1-1; D ambiguous. In germline, CDR1 is MNHNS, CDR2 SASEGT. Trimming cost V 6 bases and J 4 bases, with 9 bases left between them. The CDR3 covers 12 residues. This CDR3 reads CASREDFTEAFF. The DNA of the CDR3 is TGTGCCAGCAGGGAGGATTTCACTGAAGCTTTCTTT.

This clonotype was counted many times. V and J are TRBV5-1 and TRBJ1-1; D unclear. Trimming pared 0 bases from V and 3 bases from J, leaving 3 bases between. Germline assignment: CDR1 SGHRS and CDR2 YFSETQ. This CDR3 spans 12 amino acids. The CDR3 nucleotides are TGCGCCAGCAGCTTGGGACACACTGAAGCTTTCTTT. This encodes CASSLGHTEAFF.

This clonotype was counted at least ten times. V gene TRBV24-1 combines with J gene TRBJ2-7, with 11 bases matching TRBD1. The CDR3 length is 14 residues. Per the germline V gene, CDR1 is KGHDR and CDR2 is SFDVKD. The V and J ends lost 5 bases and 5 bases, in that order; junction bases with no gene match: 4. CDR3 sequence reads: CATSAPDRGHEQYF. The CDR3 coding sequence is TGTGCCACCAGTGCTCCGGACAGGGGGCACGAGCAGTACTTC.

The sample holds many counts of this clonotype. V gene TRBV24-1 combines with J gene TRBJ2-7; 9 bases agree with TRBD1. Trimming at V came to 3 bases and at J to 9 bases, leaving 8 bases not matched to a gene. This CDR3 is built from 14 residues. Germline CDR1 and CDR2: KGHDR and SFDVKD. CDR3: CATSDPGQGMVQYF. In DNA form, the CDR3 reads TGTGCCACCAGTGATCCGGGACAGGGCATGGTGCAGTACTTC.

The table lists this clonotype with a few counts. The chain uses TRBV2 and TRBJ2-7; D may correspond to TRBD1 or TRBD2 (6 bases each). Trimming pared 6 bases from V and 7 bases from J, leaving 16 bases between. CDR3 length: 13 residues. Germline CDR1 SNHLY, CDR2 FYNNEI. The CDR3 DNA sequence: TGTGCCAGCAGCGTACTAGGGGGAGGAGAGCAGTACTTC. It specifies CASSVLGGGEQYF.

The sample holds many counts of this clonotype. J is TRBJ1-1 and V is TRBV7-2; D uncertain. CDR3 length: 15 amino acids. CDR1 and CDR2 (germline): SGHTA, FQGNSA. Trimming removed 5 bases at V and 4 bases at J, with 17 bases between. The CDR3, as DNA: TGTGCCAGCAGCGAAAGGAGCGGGGTTCGCACTGAAGCTTTCTTT. Translating gives CASSERSGVRTEAFF.

This clonotype has at least ten counts. CDR3 DNA: TGTGCCAGCAGCACCGGGCCTCCCGAGCTTGAGGGAAACACCATATATTTT. Its translation is CASSTGPPELEGNTIYF. The genes are TRBV6-4 and TRBJ1-3; D gene uncertain. Germline V CDR1 and CDR2: MRHNA, SNTAGT. V dropped 6 bases and J dropped 4 bases, with 22 bases sitting between them. The CDR3 spans 17 residues.

This clonotype was counted ten times or more. The chain recombines TRBV3-1 with TRBJ2-7; maybe TRBD1 (5 bases). The CDR3 covers 13 residues. V dropped 4 bases and J dropped 6 bases, with 13 bases sitting between them. Germline loops: CDR1 LGHDT, CDR2 YNNKEL (reference sequence). The DNA for the CDR3 is TGTGCCAGCAGCCCCGTCCAGGGCACCGAGCAGTACTTC. This gives the protein CASSPVQGTEQYF.

The table lists this clonotype with many counts. The chain carries TRBV11-3 and TRBJ1-2; D possibly corresponds to TRBD1 (5 bases). The germline V gene encodes CDR1 SGHNT and CDR2 YENEEA. V lost 1 base and J 0 bases, leaving 12 bases between the germline ends. The CDR3 length is 16 residues. The CDR3 sequence is CASSLVARASNYGYTF. The CDR3 DNA reads TGTGCCAGCAGCTTAGTGGCCAGGGCCTCTAACTATGGCTACACCTTC. Full variable domain (remainder filled in from reference TRBV11-3 and TRBJ1-2): EAGVVQSPRYKIIEKKQPVAFWCNPISGHNTLYWYLQNLGQGPELLIRYENEEAVDDSQLPKDRFSAERLKGVDSTLKIQPAELGDSAVYLCASSLVARASNYGYTFGSGTRLTVV.

The table lists this clonotype with many counts. This chain uses TRBV6-2 or TRBV6-3 with TRBJ2-5; 10 bases agree with TRBD2. V gave up 2 bases and J gave up 4 bases; unmatched junction bases: 13. Germline V gene lookup returns CDR1 MNHEY and CDR2 SVGEGT. CDR3 length: 18 residues. The DNA for the CDR3 is TGTGCCAGCAGTTACGGCGCTAGCGGGGGTTGGGGAGGAGAGACCCAGTACTTC. It codes for CASSYGASGGWGGETQYF.

This clonotype showed up many times. V gene TRBV2 combines with J gene TRBJ2-3, with 8 bases matching TRBD2. Germline V CDR1 and CDR2: SNHLY, FYNNEI. V dropped 2 bases and J dropped 5; count of bases not matched to a gene: 6. CDR3 length equals 15 residues. CDR3 residues: CASSESRLAGDTQYF. CDR3 DNA sequence: TGTGCCAGCAGTGAAAGTCGGCTAGCGGGAGATACGCAGTATTTT.

This clonotype was seen repeatedly, ten times or more. The chain links TRBV19 to TRBJ1-1, with 8 bases lining up with TRBD1. V lost 7 bases, J lost 7 bases, and 8 bases stayed unmatched. This CDR3 is 13 amino acids long. CDR1 LNHDA and CDR2 SQIVND come from the germline V gene (reference sequence). The CDR3 region is CASIQGVGGEAFF. Here the CDR3 DNA reads TGTGCCAGTATACAGGGGGTCGGAGGTGAAGCTTTCTTT.

Regarding this clonotype: A much larger clone differs by one base, so this may be a read error. The chain's CDR3 is CASSQYPPGQGVYEQYF. The CDR3 bases are TGCGCCAGCAGCCAATATCCTCCGGGACAGGGGGTCTACGAGCAGTACTTC. The chain recombines TRBV4-1 with TRBJ2-7, with TRBD1 identical over 11 bases. V dropped 2 bases and J dropped 3; count of bases not matched to a gene: 9. This CDR3 contains 17 residues. Germline CDR1 and CDR2: MGHRA and YSYEKL.

This clonotype was seen a few times. With a much larger clone just one base away, this may be a read error. V is TRBV19 and J is TRBJ2-2, with a possible D match to TRBD1 (6 bases). The CDR3 length is 15 residues. Germline V gene data show CDR1 as LNHDA and CDR2 as SQIVND (reference sequence). The CDR3 DNA sequence: TGTGTCAGTAGTAATAGACAGGCTCACACCGGGGAGCTGTTTTTT. Its translation: CVSSNRQAHTGELFF.

This clonotype was counted at least ten times. The genes are TRBV7-8 and TRBJ1-2, with D tentatively TRBD1 (5 bases). Trimming left V 5 bases short and J 6 bases short, with 13 bases between. Germline values: CDR1 SGHVS, CDR2 FQNEAQ. The CDR3 contains 13 residues. The CDR3 loop is CASSHLQEDGYTF. DNA for the CDR3: TGTGCCAGCAGCCACCTACAGGAGGATGGCTACACCTTC.

This clonotype has ten or more counts. The V and J genes are TRBV12-3 or TRBV12-4 and TRBJ1-3, with 9 positions matching TRBD1. The junction had 9 bases not matched to a gene; V was cut back by 6 bases and J by 0 bases. The CDR3 runs to 17 residues. CDR3 loop: CASSSWTGARSGNTIYF. CDR3 in DNA: TGTGCCAGCAGCTCCTGGACAGGGGCCCGCTCTGGAAACACCATATATTTT.

Only one count was recorded for this clonotype. It may be a read error: a sequence one base away is much more abundant. Without the conserved terminal phenylalanine or tryptophan, this CDR3 likely stems from a read error. In nucleotides, the CDR3 is TGTGCCACCAGCAGGAAGGAGGTGAGCGAGCAGTACCTC. Its protein product is CATSRKEVSEQYL. V usage is TRBV15 and J usage is TRBJ2-7, with D possibly matching TRBD2 (5 bases). V was cut by 3 bases and J by 6 bases, with 12 bases left in between. Germline V lookup: CDR1 LNHNV, CDR2 YYDKDF (reference sequence). This CDR3 spans 13 amino acids.

Ten or more counts support this clonotype. The chain recombines TRBV4-2 with TRBJ1-1; the D is unclear. V lost 4 bases to trimming and J lost 0 bases, with 12 bases between them. The CDR3 has 15 amino acids. Germline V lookup: CDR1 LGHNA, CDR2 YNFKEQ. The CDR3 bases are TGTGCCAGCAGCCCCTTGGAGGGCGTGAACACTGAAGCTTTCTTT. It specifies CASSPLEGVNTEAFF.

J is TRBJ1-1 and V is TRBV6-1; possible D gene TRBD1, 6 bases. CDR1 and CDR2 (germline): MNHNS, SASEGT. The V end lost 6 bases, the J end lost 10 bases, and 9 bases lay between the germline ends. CDR3 size: 10 residues. CDR3 in amino acids: CASRQGLAFF. The CDR3 DNA follows: TGTGCCAGCAGGCAGGGGCTAGCTTTCTTT.

Ten or more counts support this clonotype. V and J are TRBV4-2 and TRBJ1-1, with D hard to call. The germline CDR1 and CDR2 sequences are LGHNA and YNFKEQ. This CDR3 has 14 amino acids. The germline V and J ends were trimmed by 4 bases and 7 bases, with 16 bases remaining between them. CDR3 nucleotides: TGTGCCAGCAGCCCAGCCGGGAGGGCGGTTGAAGCTTTCTTT. Translation: CASSPAGRAVEAFF.